The following is a TCR beta chain sequence with its context. There are a few counts of this clonotype. Its antigen has not been determined. Base-call qualities are not available, and no considerably larger clone is one nucleotide away. This sample was included in a study of T cells in Graves' hyperthyroidism and ophthalmopathy (dated by TCRdb to between 2018 and 2020). The study in broad terms: Peripheral blood samples were taken at the time of initial diagnosis, prior to any treatment. TCR V-J signatures able to tell the groups apart were searched for in a discovery cohort of some 100 patients, of whom approximately 40 had Graves' ophthalmopathy and roughly 58 had stable Graves' hyperthyroidism. An independent validation cohort of under 20 hyperthyroidism patients and over 15 patients who later progressed to ophthalmopathy tested prospective prediction of ophthalmopathy. For training and testing, the 100 or so patients in the discovery cohort were randomly divided in a 7:3 ratio. Thyroid tissue and blood T-cell repertoires from six Graves' hyperthyroidism patients were also compared in the study. Once sampling was done, hyperthyroidism patients were given methimazole at a starting dose of 30 mg daily, whereas ophthalmopathy patients were given high-dose intravenous methylprednisolone. TCR Vbeta CDR3 sequencing of approximately 140 peripheral blood samples (more than 40 ophthalmopathy, around 80 hyperthyroidism and approximately 17 progressor patients) is reported in the paper. Broad study findings and their caveats: In validation, the model predicted progression to ophthalmopathy with roughly 70% sensitivity and less than 80% specificity, a median of approximately 6.7 months before onset. No statistical method was used to fix the sample size in advance, and group allocation was not hidden from the investigators. Blood samples also contained most of the expanded thyroid clonotypes (frequency above 0.001), which suggests that blood repertoires may reflect thyroid immune responses. A model built on a 13 V-J signature distinguished ophthalmopathy from stable hyperthyroidism, reaching about 89% sensitivity and 81.08% specificity in cross-validation and 80%/75% in testing.

The TCR beta CDR3 regions were amplified from the RNA transcripts. The first round of RT-PCR for the TCR CDR3 was performed with the HTBI primer set and the Qiagen OneStep RT-PCR kit. Libraries were constructed in a second round of multiplex PCR, after which size selection and purification were carried out. Libraries were sequenced paired-end with 100 bp reads on an Illumina HiSeq2000. On the authors' methods: Raw data were processed with SOAPnuke, discarding reads with adapters, uncalled bases, mean Phred below 15, or no exact constant-primer or identifier match. High-quality paired reads were merged using COPE v1.2.5, and each unique nucleotide sequence was defined as a clonotype. MiTCR v1.1 was used to align the clonotypes against IMGT TRBV, TRBD and TRBJ reference segments. Only V-J combinations with frequency above 0.0001, covering approximately 99% of repertoires, were analysed. A TCS score was defined as the ratio of F50 (clonal expansion) to E x V (chaos), with BLOSUM62-based TCRdist applied between CDR3 peptides within each V-J. Welch's t-statistics and random forest reduced 450 to 600 V-J features to fewer than 15, which were used in a naive Bayes classifier (R e1071). In TCRdb, the public reads were trimmed at Q25 with fastp and aligned with MiXCR, with productive beta chains retained. Every distinct CDR3 protein forms one entry, paired with its most common genes and DNA. These V and J calls derive from TCRdb rather than the authors' analysis. The sample table lists about 520,000 distinct CDR3 sequences, roughly 20% of them with a count of one. The ten largest account for more than 25% of the sample.

Graves' hyperthyroidism was defined as stable when no progression to ophthalmopathy occurred over 18 months of follow-up. The hyperthyroidism patients were between 18 and 65 years old and newly diagnosed, with a disease duration of less than 2 months. Any patient with an uncontrolled infection, another autoimmune disease, pregnancy or lactation was excluded. Clinical symptoms, serum thyroxine and TRAb, thyroid ultrasound, and orbital computed tomography formed the basis for the diagnoses. Ficoll-Paque density gradient centrifugation was used to isolate PBMCs from 8.5 to 10 ml of fresh peripheral blood. Total RNA was extracted using Trizol reagent, and RNA quality was assessed on an Agilent 2100 Bioanalyzer. CDR1 and CDR2 were assigned from the germline V gene (reference sequence) as LNHDA and SQIVND. V loses 3 bases of germline sequence and J loses 3 bases, and the interval between the two ends is 21 bases. The CDR3 runs 18 amino acids, cysteine and phenylalanine included. Here the CDR3 DNA is all that survives: 54 bases in frame from base 1.

This chain joins TRBV19 to TRBJ1-5; D gene: possibly TRBD1, on 5 matching bases. The TCR comes from a man aged 18 to 29 with Graves' hyperthyroidism. Input material: blood. The CDR3 region has the sequence CASSIPGLTGGANQPQHF. The bases are TGTGCCAGTAGTATTCCCGGGCTCACGGGGGGAGCCAATCAGCCCCAGCATTTT.